These T cell receptor beta chains were read from a single sample in a study of regulatory T cells in long-lasting Graves disease. One entry per CDR3 protein results from TCRdb running MiXCR on the multiplex PCR reads. The data hold 400,000 or so distinct CDR3 sequences, with roughly a quarter observed a single time. This material consisted of peripheral blood mononuclear cells (PBMCs), taken when the disease was refractory, from a patient treated with antithyroid drugs. Receptor source: a female donor with Graves disease. Each CDR3 is given with its conserved first and last residue. A D gene is named only where the DNA matches it firmly. Rows may omit the clone size; those that give it use once, few, many or a size class.

cdr3_nt: TGTGCCAGCAATTTAGCGGGAGTTTCCTACGAGCAGTACTTC; cdr3_aa: CASNLAGVSYEQYF; v_call: TRBV11-2; cdr3_length: 14; j_call: TRBJ2-7; d_call: TRBD2; clone_size: many
cdr3_nt: TGTGCCAGCAGTACAGCGGGAACACAAGAGACCCAGTACTTC; cdr3_aa: CASSTAGTQETQYF; v_call: TRBV28; cdr3_length: 14; j_call: TRBJ2-5; d_call: TRBD2; clone_size: many
cdr3_nt: TGTGCCAGCAGCCAACTAGTAGAGCAGTTCTTC; cdr3_aa: CASSQLVEQFF; v_call: TRBV11-2; cdr3_length: 11; j_call: TRBJ2-1; d_call: NA; clone_size: NA
cdr3_nt: TGTGCCAGCAGCCAAGGGGCTAGCGGGATGAAGGTTTTGGAGACCCAGTACTTC; cdr3_aa: CASSQGASGMKVLETQYF; v_call: TRBV4-2; cdr3_length: 18; j_call: TRBJ2-5; d_call: TRBD2; clone_size: NA
cdr3_nt: TGTGCCAGCAGCTTGGATCCCTCCGGGGAGCAGTACTTC; cdr3_aa: CASSLDPSGEQYF; v_call: TRBV7-6; cdr3_length: 13; j_call: TRBJ2-7; d_call: NA; clone_size: few
cdr3_nt: TGTGCCAGCATTGCGGAGACCGGAAACACCATATATTTT; cdr3_aa: CASIAETGNTIYF; v_call: TRBV6-1; cdr3_length: 13; j_call: TRBJ1-3; d_call: NA; clone_size: NA
cdr3_nt: TGTGCCAGCTCTCCCGGCCTTGCGTACCAGGGTAACAATCAGCCCCAGCATTTT; cdr3_aa: CASSPGLAYQGNNQPQHF; v_call: TRBV6-1; cdr3_length: 18; j_call: TRBJ1-5; d_call: NA; clone_size: NA
cdr3_nt: TGCAGCGTTGGCGGGGTTTTAGAGCAGTACTTC; cdr3_aa: CSVGGVLEQYF; v_call: TRBV29-1; cdr3_length: 11; j_call: TRBJ2-7; d_call: NA; clone_size: NA
cdr3_nt: TGTGCCAGCAGCTTTGTCTCGGGAGTTGGCACAGATACGCAGTATTTT; cdr3_aa: CASSFVSGVGTDTQYF; v_call: TRBV7-3; cdr3_length: 16; j_call: TRBJ2-3; d_call: NA; clone_size: NA
cdr3_nt: TGTGCCAGCAGTTTATCAAGGGCGCCGACTAATGAAAAACTGTTTTTT; cdr3_aa: CASSLSRAPTNEKLFF; v_call: TRBV28; cdr3_length: 16; j_call: TRBJ1-4; d_call: NA; clone_size: many
cdr3_nt: TGTGCCACCAGCAGGGACAGGGTAAATGAAAAACTGTTTTTT; cdr3_aa: CATSRDRVNEKLFF; v_call: TRBV15; cdr3_length: 14; j_call: TRBJ1-4; d_call: TRBD1; clone_size: few
cdr3_nt: TGCGCCAGCAGCTTCGGCAGCGTAAACACTGAAGCTTTCTTT; cdr3_aa: CASSFGSVNTEAFF; v_call: TRBV5-1; cdr3_length: 14; j_call: TRBJ1-1; d_call: NA; clone_size: many
cdr3_nt: TGTGCCAGCAGCCAGGGAGGGCAAAGAGAGACCCAGTACTTC; cdr3_aa: CASSQGGQRETQYF; v_call: TRBV12-3/TRBV12-4; cdr3_length: 14; j_call: TRBJ2-5; d_call: TRBD2; clone_size: many
cdr3_nt: TGTGCCAGCAGTTTAGGTCGGAACACCGGGGAGCTGCTTTTT; cdr3_aa: CASSLGRNTGELLF; v_call: TRBV12-3/TRBV12-4; cdr3_length: 14; j_call: TRBJ2-2; d_call: NA; clone_size: NA
cdr3_nt: TGTGCCAGCAGCTTAGTGGCAAGCGGGAGGGCCCATGGCGAGCAGTACTTC; cdr3_aa: CASSLVASGRAHGEQYF; v_call: TRBV11-2; cdr3_length: 17; j_call: TRBJ2-7; d_call: TRBD2; clone_size: many
cdr3_nt: TGTGCCAGGGGACTAGGGGCCGGGGAGCTGTTTTTT; cdr3_aa: CARGLGAGELFF; v_call: TRBV2; cdr3_length: 12; j_call: TRBJ2-2; d_call: TRBD2; clone_size: many
cdr3_nt: TGTGCCAGCAGTGAAATCGGTCAGGGGACCGGGGAGCTGTTTTTT; cdr3_aa: CASSEIGQGTGELFF; v_call: TRBV6-1; cdr3_length: 15; j_call: TRBJ2-2; d_call: NA; clone_size: few
cdr3_nt: TGTGCCAGCAGCGTAGCGGTAGTCGCCGGGGAGCTGTTTTTT; cdr3_aa: CASSVAVVAGELFF; v_call: TRBV9; cdr3_length: 14; j_call: TRBJ2-2; d_call: NA; clone_size: once
cdr3_nt: TGTGCCAGCAGTTCGACAGGGGGCCGGGTCATTCAGTACTTC; cdr3_aa: CASSSTGGRVIQYF; v_call: TRBV28; cdr3_length: 14; j_call: TRBJ2-4; d_call: TRBD1; clone_size: NA
cdr3_nt: TGTGCCAGCGCGGGAGGGCCGCGGGGCTACACCTTC; cdr3_aa: CASAGGPRGYTF; v_call: TRBV6-1; cdr3_length: 12; j_call: TRBJ1-2; d_call: NA; clone_size: NA
cdr3_nt: TGTGCCAGCAGCTTAATGGTAGTGAACACTGAAGCTTTCTTT; cdr3_aa: CASSLMVVNTEAFF; v_call: TRBV7-8; cdr3_length: 14; j_call: TRBJ1-1; d_call: NA; clone_size: few
cdr3_nt: TGTGCCATCAGTGAGTCGGCGGGGACAACCCCCCACGAGCAGTACTTC; cdr3_aa: CAISESAGTTPHEQYF; v_call: TRBV10-3; cdr3_length: 16; j_call: TRBJ2-7; d_call: NA; clone_size: NA
cdr3_nt: TGTGCCAGCTCACCGTTTCTCACTGAAGCTTTCTTT; cdr3_aa: CASSPFLTEAFF; v_call: TRBV18; cdr3_length: 12; j_call: TRBJ1-1; d_call: NA; clone_size: NA
cdr3_nt: TGCGCCAGCAGGAGTGGTACTAGCGGGATCACATACGAGCAGTACTTC; cdr3_aa: CASRSGTSGITYEQYF; v_call: TRBV5-1; cdr3_length: 16; j_call: TRBJ2-7; d_call: TRBD2; clone_size: once
cdr3_nt: TGTGCCAGCAGCACCGGCGGGGGATTCTATGGCTACACCTTC; cdr3_aa: CASSTGGGFYGYTF; v_call: TRBV11-2; cdr3_length: 14; j_call: TRBJ1-2; d_call: NA; clone_size: few
cdr3_nt: TGTGCCAGTAGCACGGTTTCAGCAGCCTACGAGCAGTACTTC; cdr3_aa: CASSTVSAAYEQYF; v_call: TRBV19; cdr3_length: 14; j_call: TRBJ2-7; d_call: NA; clone_size: few
cdr3_nt: TGTGCCAGCAGTGACGGATCTACGGGAGAGCAGTACTTC; cdr3_aa: CASSDGSTGEQYF; v_call: TRBV2; cdr3_length: 13; j_call: TRBJ2-7; d_call: NA; clone_size: many
cdr3_nt: TGTGCCAGCAGTGAGGGGGGCGGGGGCACTGAAGCTTTCTTT; cdr3_aa: CASSEGGGGTEAFF; v_call: TRBV2; cdr3_length: 14; j_call: TRBJ1-1; d_call: NA; clone_size: many
cdr3_nt: TGTGCCAGCAGCTCAACCCCAGGGAATCAGCCCCAGCATTTT; cdr3_aa: CASSSTPGNQPQHF; v_call: TRBV28; cdr3_length: 14; j_call: TRBJ1-5; d_call: NA; clone_size: many
cdr3_nt: TGTGCCAGCAGCGCCTCCGGGACAGGGATCGCCGGGGAGCTGTTTTTT; cdr3_aa: CASSASGTGIAGELFF; v_call: TRBV9; cdr3_length: 16; j_call: TRBJ2-2; d_call: TRBD1; clone_size: few
cdr3_nt: TGTGCCAGCAGCCAAGGCAGGGGTCGTCTCTCAGCTAATGAAAAACTGTTTTTT; cdr3_aa: CASSQGRGRLSANEKLFF; v_call: TRBV14; cdr3_length: 18; j_call: TRBJ1-4; d_call: NA; clone_size: few
cdr3_nt: TGTGCCAGCAGCTTAGTGGGAGCCGGGGAGCTGTTTTTT; cdr3_aa: CASSLVGAGELFF; v_call: TRBV7-2; cdr3_length: 13; j_call: TRBJ2-2; d_call: NA; clone_size: many
cdr3_nt: TGCAGTGCTAGAAGGGCGGAGAGTACGCAGTATTTT; cdr3_aa: CSARRAESTQYF; v_call: TRBV20-1; cdr3_length: 12; j_call: TRBJ2-3; d_call: NA; clone_size: NA
cdr3_nt: TGTGCCAGTAAAGGGACGGCTAACACTGAAGCTTTCTTT; cdr3_aa: CASKGTANTEAFF; v_call: TRBV19; cdr3_length: 13; j_call: TRBJ1-1; d_call: NA; clone_size: NA
cdr3_nt: TGCAGTGCGGCAACAAGGGGGGCCGGGGAGCTGTTTTTT; cdr3_aa: CSAATRGAGELFF; v_call: TRBV20-1; cdr3_length: 13; j_call: TRBJ2-2; d_call: NA; clone_size: NA
cdr3_nt: TGTGCCAGCCGTAGAGGAGACGGAAATGAAAAACTGTTTTTT; cdr3_aa: CASRRGDGNEKLFF; v_call: TRBV7-2; cdr3_length: 14; j_call: TRBJ1-4; d_call: NA; clone_size: many
cdr3_nt: TGTGCCAGCAACCGATCACACAGAACTAACTATGGCTACACCTTC; cdr3_aa: CASNRSHRTNYGYTF; v_call: TRBV9; cdr3_length: 15; j_call: TRBJ1-2; d_call: NA; clone_size: few
cdr3_nt: TGTGCCAGCACCCAACAGAACAGGGACGAGCAGTACTTC; cdr3_aa: CASTQQNRDEQYF; v_call: TRBV6-1; cdr3_length: 13; j_call: TRBJ2-7; d_call: NA; clone_size: NA
cdr3_nt: TGTGCCAGCAGCCCCGAGACGGACTATGGCTACACCTTC; cdr3_aa: CASSPETDYGYTF; v_call: TRBV5-6; cdr3_length: 13; j_call: TRBJ1-2; d_call: NA; clone_size: few
cdr3_nt: TGTGCCAGGGACAGGGCGAACACTGAAGCTTTCTTT; cdr3_aa: CARDRANTEAFF; v_call: TRBV2; cdr3_length: 12; j_call: TRBJ1-1; d_call: TRBD1; clone_size: many
cdr3_nt: TGTGCCAGCAGCTTAGGGAAAACTAGCGGGAGGGCCACGGATGAGCAGTTCTTC; cdr3_aa: CASSLGKTSGRATDEQFF; v_call: TRBV11-2; cdr3_length: 18; j_call: TRBJ2-1; d_call: TRBD2; clone_size: few
cdr3_nt: TGTGCCAGCAGTTCTCATACAGGGGGAGGGAACACTGAAGCTTTCTTT; cdr3_aa: CASSSHTGGGNTEAFF; v_call: TRBV28; cdr3_length: 16; j_call: TRBJ1-1; d_call: TRBD1; clone_size: many
cdr3_nt: TGTGCCAGTAGTGGTCCTAAACCCGTCTCTGGGGCCAACGTCCTGACTTTC; cdr3_aa: CASSGPKPVSGANVLTF; v_call: TRBV19; cdr3_length: 17; j_call: TRBJ2-6; d_call: NA; clone_size: few
cdr3_nt: TGTGCCAGCAGTTACTCGCCGCCTCCGTTTAATGAAAAACTGTTTTTT; cdr3_aa: CASSYSPPPFNEKLFF; v_call: TRBV6-2/TRBV6-3; cdr3_length: 16; j_call: TRBJ1-4; d_call: NA; clone_size: few
cdr3_nt: TGTGCCAGCAGTGAAAATACGTACGACACCAATCAGCCCCAGCATTTT; cdr3_aa: CASSENTYDTNQPQHF; v_call: TRBV6-1; cdr3_length: 16; j_call: TRBJ1-5; d_call: NA; clone_size: NA
cdr3_nt: TGTGCCAGCAGTTTCCAAGGGACAGGGAATCAGCCCCAGCATTTT; cdr3_aa: CASSFQGTGNQPQHF; v_call: TRBV28; cdr3_length: 15; j_call: TRBJ1-5; d_call: TRBD1; clone_size: many
cdr3_nt: TGCAGTGCTCATAGGAAGAGGGAGACCCAGTACTTC; cdr3_aa: CSAHRKRETQYF; v_call: TRBV20-1; cdr3_length: 12; j_call: TRBJ2-5; d_call: NA; clone_size: NA
cdr3_nt: TGTGCCAGCACCGACGGGGCTTCCTACGAGCAGTACTTC; cdr3_aa: CASTDGASYEQYF; v_call: TRBV7-9; cdr3_length: 13; j_call: TRBJ2-7; d_call: NA; clone_size: NA
cdr3_nt: TGTGCCAGCAGCTCCGACGGGAGGGGAGGGGAGCTGTTTTTT; cdr3_aa: CASSSDGRGGELFF; v_call: TRBV7-7; cdr3_length: 14; j_call: TRBJ2-2; d_call: TRBD2; clone_size: NA
cdr3_nt: TGTGCCAGTAGTCTCGTAGCGGGAGGGCCCCGGACCGGGGAGCTGTTTTTT; cdr3_aa: CASSLVAGGPRTGELFF; v_call: TRBV19; cdr3_length: 17; j_call: TRBJ2-2; d_call: TRBD2; clone_size: NA
cdr3_nt: TGTGCCAGCAGCCTAGCGGCAATGAACACCGGGGAGCTGTTTTTT; cdr3_aa: CASSLAAMNTGELFF; v_call: TRBV7-9; cdr3_length: 15; j_call: TRBJ2-2; d_call: TRBD2; clone_size: NA
cdr3_nt: TGTGCCAGCGAGCGGGACACTGAAGCTTTCTTT; cdr3_aa: CASERDTEAFF; v_call: TRBV2; cdr3_length: 11; j_call: TRBJ1-1; d_call: NA; clone_size: many
cdr3_nt: TGTGCCAGCAGTGAGCTACCGGGGCTGGGTGGAGGCTACACCTTC; cdr3_aa: CASSELPGLGGGYTF; v_call: TRBV2; cdr3_length: 15; j_call: TRBJ1-2; d_call: NA; clone_size: many
cdr3_nt: TGTGCCGGCAGCTCTAGGGGGACTTTTGGCGGGGAGCTGTTTTTT; cdr3_aa: CAGSSRGTFGGELFF; v_call: TRBV12-3/TRBV12-4; cdr3_length: 15; j_call: TRBJ2-2; d_call: NA; clone_size: NA
cdr3_nt: TGTGCCAGCAGTTTTCGGGACACACCGAATGAGCAGTTCTTC; cdr3_aa: CASSFRDTPNEQFF; v_call: TRBV28; cdr3_length: 14; j_call: TRBJ2-1; d_call: NA; clone_size: NA
cdr3_nt: TGTGCCAGCAACCGAAGGGGGGATCAGCCCCAGCATTTT; cdr3_aa: CASNRRGDQPQHF; v_call: TRBV2; cdr3_length: 13; j_call: TRBJ1-5; d_call: NA; clone_size: NA
cdr3_nt: TGTGCCAGCACTCTGACCCCCACGACCAGGGGTGGCTACACCTTC; cdr3_aa: CASTLTPTTRGGYTF; v_call: TRBV2; cdr3_length: 15; j_call: TRBJ1-2; d_call: NA; clone_size: many
cdr3_nt: TGTGCCAGCAGTTCAACAGGGAACAGCAATCAGCCCCAGCATTTT; cdr3_aa: CASSSTGNSNQPQHF; v_call: TRBV6-5; cdr3_length: 15; j_call: TRBJ1-5; d_call: NA; clone_size: few
cdr3_nt: TGTGCCAGCAGCCCCTTGGTGGTCGTCGGACAGGGAGTTTATGGCTACACCTTC; cdr3_aa: CASSPLVVVGQGVYGYTF; v_call: TRBV7-8; cdr3_length: 18; j_call: TRBJ1-2; d_call: TRBD1; clone_size: few
cdr3_nt: TGTGCCAGTAGTATAGACGGGACAGGGAACATGAACACTGAAGCTTTCTTT; cdr3_aa: CASSIDGTGNMNTEAFF; v_call: TRBV19; cdr3_length: 17; j_call: TRBJ1-1; d_call: TRBD1; clone_size: few